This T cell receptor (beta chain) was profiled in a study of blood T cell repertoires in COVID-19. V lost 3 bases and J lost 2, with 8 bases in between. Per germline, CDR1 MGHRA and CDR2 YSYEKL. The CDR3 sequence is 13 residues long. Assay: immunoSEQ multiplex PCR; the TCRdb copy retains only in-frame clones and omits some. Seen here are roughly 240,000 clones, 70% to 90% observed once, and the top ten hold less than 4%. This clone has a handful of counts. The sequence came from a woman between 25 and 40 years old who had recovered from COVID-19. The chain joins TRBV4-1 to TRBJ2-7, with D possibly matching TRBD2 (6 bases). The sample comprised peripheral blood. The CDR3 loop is CASSQGGTYEQYF. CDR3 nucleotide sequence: TGCGCCAGCAGCCAGGGGGGTACCTACGAGCAGTACTTC.